The rows below give T cell receptor beta chains drawn from one sample of a study of Graves' ophthalmopathy and Graves' hyperthyroidism. One entry per CDR3 protein, called by TCRdb with MiXCR from the multiplex PCR reads. Among 350,000 to 450,000 distinct CDR3 sequences listed, around 18% were seen once. The sample consisted of peripheral blood. The source of these receptors is a young woman with Graves' ophthalmopathy. Each CDR3 is given with its conserved first and last residue. The order of the fields is V gene, J gene, clone size, D gene, CDR3 protein, CDR3 DNA. A D gene is named only where the DNA matches it firmly. Part of the rows lack a size; the others show once, few, many or a class for expanded clones.

TRBV7-8	TRBJ1-1	.	.	CASSLLPRNTEAFF	TGTGCCAGCAGCCTACTACCCAGGAACACTGAAGCTTTCTTT
TRBV5-1	TRBJ2-7	many	TRBD2	CASSLGPGLAGSSYEQYF	TGCGCCAGCAGCCTGGGCCCTGGACTAGCGGGAAGCTCCTACGAGCAGTACTTC
TRBV4-1	TRBJ2-6	.	.	CASSQDPLGGGSGANVLTF	TGCGCCAGCAGCCAAGATCCTCTGGGGGGCGGCTCTGGGGCCAACGTCCTGACTTTC
TRBV11-2	TRBJ2-7	.	.	CASSLESLVVNEQYF	TGTGCCAGCAGCTTAGAGTCCCTCGTGGTGAACGAGCAGTACTTC
TRBV25-1	TRBJ2-6	many	.	CASSVGVSGANVLTF	TGTGCCAGCAGTGTGGGAGTGAGTGGGGCCAACGTCCTGACTTTC
TRBV28	TRBJ1-2	many	.	CASSFGLFDGYTF	TGTGCCAGCAGTTTCGGCCTCTTCGATGGCTACACCTTC
TRBV19	TRBJ2-7	many	.	CASSIGGGSYEQYF	TGTGCCAGTAGTATAGGTGGCGGCTCCTACGAGCAGTACTTC
TRBV12-3/TRBV12-4	TRBJ1-1	few	.	CASSLGPLKPEAFF	TGTGCCAGCAGTTTAGGACCTTTAAAACCTGAAGCTTTCTTT
TRBV15	TRBJ2-7	.	.	CATSRVIEGNYEQYF	TGTGCCACCAGCAGAGTAATAGAGGGGAACTACGAGCAGTACTTC
TRBV6-1	TRBJ1-2	many	.	CASSASQTLTF	TGTGCCAGCAGTGCGTCACAGACTCTCACCTTC
TRBV5-5	TRBJ2-5	many	.	CASSLGFPWETQYF	TGTGCCAGCAGCCTGGGGTTTCCCTGGGAGACCCAGTACTTC